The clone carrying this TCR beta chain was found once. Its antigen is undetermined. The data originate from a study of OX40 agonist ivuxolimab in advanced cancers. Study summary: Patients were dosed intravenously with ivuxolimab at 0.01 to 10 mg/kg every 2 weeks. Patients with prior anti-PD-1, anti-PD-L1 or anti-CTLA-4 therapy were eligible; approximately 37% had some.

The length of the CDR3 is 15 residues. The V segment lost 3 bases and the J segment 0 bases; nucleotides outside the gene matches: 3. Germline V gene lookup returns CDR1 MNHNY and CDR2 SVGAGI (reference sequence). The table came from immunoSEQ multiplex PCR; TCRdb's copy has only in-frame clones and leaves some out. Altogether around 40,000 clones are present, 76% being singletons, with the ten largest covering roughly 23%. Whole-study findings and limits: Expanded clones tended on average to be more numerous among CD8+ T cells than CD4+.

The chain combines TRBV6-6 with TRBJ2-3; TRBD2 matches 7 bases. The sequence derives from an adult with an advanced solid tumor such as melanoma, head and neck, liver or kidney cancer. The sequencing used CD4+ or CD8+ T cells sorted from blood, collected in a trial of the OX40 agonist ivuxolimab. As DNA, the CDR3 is TGTGCCAGCAGTTATTCAGCGGGGAGCACAGATACGCAGTATTTT. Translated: CASSYSAGSTDTQYF.